This T cell receptor (beta chain) was identified in a study of blood T cell repertoires in COVID-19. Study background: Samples taken during acute and convalescent COVID-19 were collected in the United States, Italy and Spain.

In the original processing: Quantification of nucleated cells was approximated via reference gene primer amplification. Clones were read by immunoSEQ multiplex PCR, and TCRdb kept only the in-frame ones, dropping some. That table supplies the V and J calls and clone size; D and trimming were determined from the DNA. The table lists over 250,000 clones, 75% to 90% of them singletons. Per the germline V gene, CDR1 is GTSNPN and CDR2 is SVGIG (reference sequence). Germline trimming cut 0 bases from V and 0 bases from J; bases unmatched to any gene: 14. The CDR3 is 20 amino acids. The gene calls are TRBV30 and TRBJ2-1; TRBD2 matches at 10 bases. Sequencing used peripheral blood. The origin of this receptor is a man aged 50-60 years with acute or convalescent COVID-19. The CDR3 nucleotides are TGTGCCTGGAGTGTACTAGTGGGACTAGCGACCAGGAGCTCCTACAATGAGCAGTTCTTC. It is translated as CAWSVLVGLATRSSYNEQFF. The full variable domain, in which reference TRBV30 and TRBJ2-1 provide the parts outside the CDR3, is SQTIHQWPATLVQPVGSPLSLECTVEGTSNPNLYWYRQAAGRGLQLLFYSVGIGQISSEVPQNLSASRPQDRQFILSSKKLLLSDSGFYLCAWSVLVGLATRSSYNEQFFGPGTRLTVL.